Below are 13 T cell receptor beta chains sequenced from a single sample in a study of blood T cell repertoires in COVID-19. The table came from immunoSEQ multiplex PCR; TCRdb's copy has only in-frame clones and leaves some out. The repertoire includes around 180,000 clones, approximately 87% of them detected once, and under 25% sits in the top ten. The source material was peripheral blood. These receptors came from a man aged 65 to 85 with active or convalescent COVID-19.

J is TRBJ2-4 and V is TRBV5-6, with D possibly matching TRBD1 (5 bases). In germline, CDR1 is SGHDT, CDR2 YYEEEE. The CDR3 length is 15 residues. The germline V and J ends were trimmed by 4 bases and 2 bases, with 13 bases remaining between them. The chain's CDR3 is CASSETAGTKNIQYF. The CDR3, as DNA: TGTGCCAGCAGCGAGACAGCTGGCACCAAAAACATTCAGTACTTC.

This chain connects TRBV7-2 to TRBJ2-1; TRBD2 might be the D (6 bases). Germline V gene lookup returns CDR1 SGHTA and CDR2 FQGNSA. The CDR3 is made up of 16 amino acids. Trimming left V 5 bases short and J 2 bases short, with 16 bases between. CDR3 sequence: CASSRRPGRPYNEQFF. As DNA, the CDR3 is TGTGCCAGCAGCCGTAGGCCAGGGAGGCCCTACAATGAGCAGTTCTTC.

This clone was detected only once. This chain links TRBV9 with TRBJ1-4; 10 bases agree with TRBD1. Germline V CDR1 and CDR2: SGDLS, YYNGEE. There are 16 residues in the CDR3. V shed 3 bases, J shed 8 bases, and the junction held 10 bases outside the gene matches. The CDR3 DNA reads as TGTGCCAGCAGCGCGGGACAGGGGCGGGTTGGGGAAAAACTGTTTTTT. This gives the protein CASSAGQGRVGEKLFF.

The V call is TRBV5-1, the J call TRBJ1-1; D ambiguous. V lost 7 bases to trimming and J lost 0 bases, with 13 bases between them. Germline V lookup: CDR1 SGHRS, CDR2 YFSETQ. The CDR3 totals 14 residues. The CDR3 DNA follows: TGCGCCAGCTCCGAGAACAGAATGAACACTGAAGCTTTCTTT. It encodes CASSENRMNTEAFF.

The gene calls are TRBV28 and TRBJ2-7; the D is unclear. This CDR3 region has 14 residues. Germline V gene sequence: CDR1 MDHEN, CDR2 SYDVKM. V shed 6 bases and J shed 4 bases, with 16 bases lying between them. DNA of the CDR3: TGTGCCAGCAGAAGCCCAAACCCCCTTTACGAGCAGTACTTC. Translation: CASRSPNPLYEQYF.

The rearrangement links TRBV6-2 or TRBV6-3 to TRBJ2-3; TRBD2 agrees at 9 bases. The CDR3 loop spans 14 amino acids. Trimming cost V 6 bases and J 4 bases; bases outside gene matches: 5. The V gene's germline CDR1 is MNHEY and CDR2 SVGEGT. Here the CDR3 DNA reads TGTGCCAGCAGCCCGCGGGGGGGCCCAGATACGCAGTATTTT. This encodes CASSPRGGPDTQYF.

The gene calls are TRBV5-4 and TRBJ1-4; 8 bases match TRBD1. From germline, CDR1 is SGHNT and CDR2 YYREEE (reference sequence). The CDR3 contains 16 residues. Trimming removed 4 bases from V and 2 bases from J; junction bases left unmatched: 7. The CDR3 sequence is CASSRGNRGTNEKLFF. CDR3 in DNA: TGTGCCAGCAGCCGGGGGAACAGGGGGACTAATGAAAAACTGTTTTTT.

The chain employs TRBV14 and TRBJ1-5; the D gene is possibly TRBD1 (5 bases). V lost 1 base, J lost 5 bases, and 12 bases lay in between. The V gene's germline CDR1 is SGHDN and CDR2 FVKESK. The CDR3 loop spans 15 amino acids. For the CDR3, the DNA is TGTGCCAGCAGCCAAGGGAGGGGTATCGATCAGCCCCAGCATTTT. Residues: CASSQGRGIDQPQHF.

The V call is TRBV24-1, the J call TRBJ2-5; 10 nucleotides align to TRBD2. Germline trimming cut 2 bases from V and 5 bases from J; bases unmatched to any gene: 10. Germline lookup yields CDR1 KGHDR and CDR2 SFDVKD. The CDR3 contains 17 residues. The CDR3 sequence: CATSDWLGTSVGETQYF. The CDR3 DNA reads TGTGCCACCAGTGATTGGCTGGGGACTAGCGTCGGGGAGACCCAGTACTTC.

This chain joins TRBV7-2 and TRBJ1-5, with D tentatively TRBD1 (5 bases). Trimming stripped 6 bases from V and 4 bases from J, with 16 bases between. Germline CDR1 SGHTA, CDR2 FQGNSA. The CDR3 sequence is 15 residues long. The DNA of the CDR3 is TGTGCCAGCAGAACAACGGGCAGGGCGAATCAGCCCCAGCATTTT. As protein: CASRTTGRANQPQHF.

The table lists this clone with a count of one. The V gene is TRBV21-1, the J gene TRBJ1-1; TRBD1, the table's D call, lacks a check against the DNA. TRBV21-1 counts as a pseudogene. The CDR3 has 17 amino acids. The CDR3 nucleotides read TGTGCCAGCAGCAAAGGGGACAGGTCCGGCTTGGACACTGAAGCTTTCTTT. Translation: CASSKGDRSGLDTEAFF.

CDR3 amino acids: CASRRTTNTGELFF. In DNA, the CDR3 is TGTGCCAGCAGACGGACAACGAACACCGGGGAGCTGTTTTTT. This sequence joins TRBV7-3 and TRBJ2-2, with TRBD1 as a possible D gene (5 bases). This CDR3 has 14 residues. Trimming removed 6 bases from V and 0 bases from J, with 8 bases in between. Germline-derived CDR1 and CDR2 are SGHTA and FQGTGA.

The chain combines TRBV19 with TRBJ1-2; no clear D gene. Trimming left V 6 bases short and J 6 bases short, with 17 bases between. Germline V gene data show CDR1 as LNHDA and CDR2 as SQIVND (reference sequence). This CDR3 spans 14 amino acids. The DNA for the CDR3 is TGTGCCAGTAGCCCGTGGACGGAGGTCAATGGCTACACCTTC. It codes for CASSPWTEVNGYTF.